These 8 T cell receptor beta chains were all obtained from the same sample, sequenced in a study of cytomegalovirus exposure and HLA in healthy donors. PCR used 60 Vbeta primers and 13 Jbeta primers. Here immunoSEQ multiplex PCR was the method, and the copy in TCRdb shows in-frame clones only, minus some. The table includes 90,000 to 150,000 clones, roughly 60% detected once. Sample: PBMCs. Source of these receptors: a middle-aged man in good health and CMV-seropositive.

This chain links TRBV25-1 with TRBJ2-1; D ambiguous. Between the trimmed V and J ends, which lost 6 bases and 4 bases, there was a span of 10 bases. This CDR3 contains 13 residues. Germline values: CDR1 MGHDK, CDR2 SYGVNS. For the CDR3, the DNA is TGTGCCAGCAGCACCGGTTTGTACAATGAGCAGTTCTTC. Amino acid sequence: CASSTGLYNEQFF.

This clone was recorded a few times. The rearrangement uses TRBV7-8 and TRBJ2-7; no clear D. V lost 0 bases and J 3 bases, leaving 9 bases between the germline ends. Germline V gives CDR1 SGHVS, CDR2 FQNEAQ. CDR3 length: 14 amino acids. CDR3 in amino acids: CASSLARQNYEQYF. The CDR3 bases are TGTGCCAGCAGCTTAGCGCGACAAAACTACGAGCAGTACTTC. Looking up the rest from reference TRBV7-8 and TRBJ2-7 gives the full variable domain: GAGVSQSPRYKVAKRGQDVALRCDPISGHVSLFWYQQALGQGPEFLTYFQNEAQLDKSGLPSDRFFAERPEGSVSTLKIQRTQQEDSAVYLCASSLARQNYEQYFGPGTRLTVT.

V usage is TRBV10-1 and J usage is TRBJ2-1; D may be TRBD1 (5 bases). The CDR3 runs 17 residues. V lost 2 bases, J lost 1 base, and 15 bases lay in between. From germline, CDR1 is WNHNN and CDR2 SYGVQD (reference sequence). CDR3 region: CASSEDDRPKSYNEQFF. Here the CDR3 DNA reads TGCGCCAGCAGTGAGGATGACAGACCTAAATCCTACAATGAGCAGTTCTTC.

The chain couples TRBV7-3 to TRBJ2-5; 7 bases are shared with TRBD2. The CDR3 totals 15 residues. Germline V gives CDR1 SGHTA, CDR2 FQGTGA. V shed 3 bases, J shed 2 bases, and the junction held 6 bases outside the gene matches. CDR3: CASSFGSGMQETQYF. CDR3 coding DNA: TGTGCCAGCAGCTTCGGCAGCGGGATGCAAGAGACCCAGTACTTC.

V is TRBV6-6 and J is TRBJ2-3; 7 bases fit TRBD2. The CDR3 extends over 16 amino acids. Germline CDR1 and CDR2: MNHNY and SVGAGI (reference sequence). With V trimmed by 5 bases and J by 3 bases, 11 bases remained unmatched. The CDR3 here is CASSALAVEGTDTQYF. The DNA for the CDR3 is TGTGCCAGCAGTGCCCTAGCGGTGGAGGGAACAGATACGCAGTATTTT.

The rearrangement links TRBV15 to TRBJ1-5, with D possibly matching TRBD1 (5 bases). The CDR3 is made up of 16 amino acids. V shed 0 bases and J shed 1 base, with 10 bases lying between them. Germline CDR1 LNHNV, CDR2 YYDKDF (reference sequence). CDR3: CATSREGGESNQPQHF. CDR3 in DNA: TGTGCCACCAGCAGAGAGGGGGGGGAAAGCAATCAGCCCCAGCATTTT.

The chain carries TRBV5-1 and TRBJ1-4; TRBD1 matches 10 bases. Germline values: CDR1 SGHRS, CDR2 YFSETQ. The CDR3 contains 14 residues. With 4 bases clipped from V and 8 bases from J, the junction kept 5 bases outside the gene matches. As DNA, the CDR3 is TGCGCCAGCAGCCAGGGACAGGGGAAGGAAAAACTGTTTTTT. Amino acid sequence: CASSQGQGKEKLFF. Variable domain in full (rest from reference TRBV5-1 and TRBJ1-4): KAGVTQTPRYLIKTRGQQVTLSCSPISGHRSVSWYQQTPGQGLQFLFEYFSETQRNKGNFPGRFSGRQFSNSRSEMNVSTLELGDSALYLCASSQGQGKEKLFFGSGTQLSVL.

The chain combines TRBV7-2 with TRBJ2-1, with D maybe TRBD2 (5 bases). This CDR3 spans 14 amino acids. Trimming stripped 1 base from V and 10 bases from J, with 14 bases between. Germline CDR1 SGHTA, CDR2 FQGNSA. CDR3 amino acids: CASSLGTYTVEQFF. The CDR3 nucleotides are TGTGCCAGCAGCTTAGGGACTTATACTGTCGAGCAGTTCTTC.